Shown below are 3 T cell receptor beta chains from a single sample sequenced in a study of shared clonotypes between healthy human individuals. Only in-frame clones appear in the TCRdb table, and some are missing; sequencing was by immunoSEQ multiplex PCR. The sample contains under 850,000 clones, roughly 72% of which appear only once. What was sequenced was memory CD4+ T cells sorted from blood. Subset specified: CD45RA-negative fraction. The receptors come from a woman in her twenties or thirties in good health.

This chain joins TRBV2 and TRBJ2-7; no clear D gene. Per germline, CDR1 SNHLY and CDR2 FYNNEI. Trimming removed 8 bases at V and 2 bases at J, with 16 bases between. The CDR3 loop spans 14 amino acids. The CDR3 DNA reads TGTGCCAGCGGACCCGTTCCTATTCCCTACGAGCAGTACTTC. This gives the protein CASGPVPIPYEQYF.

The V gene is TRBV19, the J gene TRBJ1-2; possible D gene TRBD1, 6 bases. Trimming stripped 3 bases from V and 8 bases from J, with 13 bases between. CDR1 is LNHDA and CDR2 is SQIVND in the germline V gene (reference sequence). This CDR3 has 13 residues. The CDR3 sequence: CASSIPGGGGYTF. The DNA of the CDR3 is TGTGCCAGTAGTATCCCCGGGGGCGGCGGCTACACCTTC.

The genes are TRBV5-4 and TRBJ2-1; 10 nucleotides align to TRBD1. The germline V gene has CDR1 SGHNT and CDR2 YYREEE (reference sequence). The V and J ends lost 4 bases and 7 bases, in that order; junction bases with no gene match: 8. This CDR3 has 15 residues. The CDR3 coding sequence is TGTGCCAGCAGCCAGAAGCAGGGACAGGGGAATGAGCAGTTCTTC. Its translation: CASSQKQGQGNEQFF.